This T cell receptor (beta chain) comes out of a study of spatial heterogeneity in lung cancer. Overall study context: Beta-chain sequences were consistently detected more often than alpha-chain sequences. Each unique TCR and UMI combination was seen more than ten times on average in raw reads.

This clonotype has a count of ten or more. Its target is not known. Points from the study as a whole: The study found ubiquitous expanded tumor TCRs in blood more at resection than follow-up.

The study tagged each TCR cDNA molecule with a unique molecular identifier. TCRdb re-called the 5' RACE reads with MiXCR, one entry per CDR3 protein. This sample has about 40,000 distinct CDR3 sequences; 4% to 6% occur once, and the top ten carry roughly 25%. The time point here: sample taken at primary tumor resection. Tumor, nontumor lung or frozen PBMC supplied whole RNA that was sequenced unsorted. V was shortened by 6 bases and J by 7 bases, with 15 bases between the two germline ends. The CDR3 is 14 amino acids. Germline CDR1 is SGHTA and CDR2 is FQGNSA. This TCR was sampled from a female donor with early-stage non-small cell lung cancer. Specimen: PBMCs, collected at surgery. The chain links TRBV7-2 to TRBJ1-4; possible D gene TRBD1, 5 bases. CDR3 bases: TGTGCCAGCAGTCCGGCGGGGGGTCGTGAAAAACTGTTTTTT. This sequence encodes CASSPAGGREKLFF. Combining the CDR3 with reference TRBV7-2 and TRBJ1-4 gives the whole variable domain GAGVSQSPSNKVTEKGKDVELRCDPISGHTALYWYRQSLGQGLEFLIYFQGNSAPDKSGLPSDRFSAERTGGSVSTLTIQRTQQEDSAVYLCASSPAGGREKLFFGSGTQLSVL.